The subject of this entry is one T cell receptor (beta chain). Its cognate antigen is unknown. CDR1 is GTSNPN, CDR2 SVGIG, per germline (reference sequence). The ends lost 8 bases at V and 0 bases at J; junction bases unmatched: 19. This CDR3 region has 18 residues. The data derive from a study of T-cell reconstitution after alpha-beta-depleted transplantation in children. Study-wide results and caveats: It was surviving recipient T cells and thymic progenitors that gave some patients high TCRbeta diversity at day 60. It was reported that alpha-beta T cells came from several hundred expanded graft clones (about two months after transplant). Most T-cell counts and diversity one year after the transplant came from T cells that were newly produced.

This sample's TCRbeta library carried unique molecular identifier barcodes. Each CDR3 protein is one row after TCRdb ran MiXCR on the PCR reads. The sample consists of hundreds of thousands of distinct CDR3 sequences, roughly 17% of them appearing once. The sequence was obtained from a boy under two years old who had a stem cell transplant for Wiskott-Aldrich syndrome, so the T cells may come from the graft donor. The sequences come from PBMCs, mostly from graft donor cells, collected 360 days after TCRalphabeta/CD19-depleted stem cell transplant. V usage is TRBV30 and J usage is TRBJ2-4; 7 bases map to TRBD1. DNA for the CDR3: TGTGCCAGCACAGGGGCCCCTTACCCCCTGTCAGCCAAAAACATTCAGTACTTC. Translation: CASTGAPYPLSAKNIQYF.